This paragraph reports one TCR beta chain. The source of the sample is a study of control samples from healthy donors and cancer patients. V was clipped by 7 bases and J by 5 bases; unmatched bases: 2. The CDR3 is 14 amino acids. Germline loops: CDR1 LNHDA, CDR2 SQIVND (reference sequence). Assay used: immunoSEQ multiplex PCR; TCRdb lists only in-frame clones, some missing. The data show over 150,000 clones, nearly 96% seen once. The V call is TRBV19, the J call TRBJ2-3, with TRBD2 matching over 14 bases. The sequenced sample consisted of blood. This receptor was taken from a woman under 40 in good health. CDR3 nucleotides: TGTGCCAGTATGACTAGCGGGAGGGTAGATACGCAGTATTTT. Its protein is CASMTSGRVDTQYF.